A selection of T cell receptor beta chains follows, all from one sample in a study of blood T cell repertoires in COVID-19. Some clones are missing from TCRdb's copy, which holds only in-frame ones; the method was immunoSEQ multiplex PCR. The sample contains roughly 120,000 clones, over 75% of which appear only once. The sequencing sample was made of peripheral blood. Receptor source: a woman aged 45-65 years with acute or convalescent COVID-19. The CDR3 runs from the conserved cysteine through the conserved F or W. D genes are given only for firm matches. Rows give clone size only sometimes, using once, few, many, or a class for an expanded clone.

D	V	length	size	J	DNA	CDR3
NA	TRBV28	14	NA	TRBJ1-6	TGTGCCAGCAGTTCCACTACCTATAATTCACCCCTCCACTTT	CASSSTTYNSPLHF
NA	TRBV6-5	15	once	TRBJ1-1	TGTGCCAGCAGTTCTCGACAGAGCTGGAACACTGAAGCTTTCTTT	CASSSRQSWNTEAFF
TRBD1	TRBV6-5	15	NA	TRBJ2-2	TGTGCCAGCAGCTTCCAGGGGGTAAACACCGGGGAGCTGTTTTTT	CASSFQGVNTGELFF
NA	TRBV6-1	13	NA	TRBJ2-7	TGTGCCAGCAGTGAAAGTGGCATCTACGAGCAGTACTTC	CASSESGIYEQYF
TRBD1	TRBV27	15	few	TRBJ1-4	TGTGCCAGCAGTTCCCCGGACAGGGGGAACGAAAAACTGTTTTTT	CASSSPDRGNEKLFF
NA	TRBV5-4	15	NA	TRBJ1-1	TGTGCCAGCAGCTCCCAGGGTGGGGCCTGGACTGAAGCTTTCTTT	CASSSQGGAWTEAFF
NA	TRBV18	15	NA	TRBJ1-1	TGTGCCAGCTCCCTATCGTTTCGGGGGGCGGATACAGCTTTCTTT	CASSLSFRGADTAFF
NA	TRBV15	17	NA	TRBJ1-3	TGTGCCACCAGCAGAGATCAGCAGGGGACCTCTGGAAACACCATATATTTT	CATSRDQQGTSGNTIYF
TRBD2	TRBV27	13	NA	TRBJ2-7	TGTGCCAGCAGTAGCGGGGGGAGTGCCGAGCAGTACTTC	CASSSGGSAEQYF
NA	TRBV28	15	NA	TRBJ2-2	TGTGCCAGCAGTCTCGCTGGGTCGGGCACCGGGGAGCTGTTTTTT	CASSLAGSGTGELFF
TRBD1	TRBV5-4	14	NA	TRBJ1-2	TGTGCCAGCAGCTTGGCGGGACAGGACTATGGCTACACCTTC	CASSLAGQDYGYTF
NA	TRBV5-1	14	NA	TRBJ1-5	TGCGCCAGCAGCTTGGCCGGGGGAATCCAGCCCCAGCATTTT	CASSLAGGIQPQHF
NA	TRBV5-1	13	NA	TRBJ2-7	TGCGCCAGCAGCTTGGACACAGCCTACGAGCAGTACTTC	CASSLDTAYEQYF
NA	TRBV6-4	14	NA	TRBJ1-1	TGTGCCAGCTCGTCCGGGACACCGAACACTGAAGCTTTCTTT	CASSSGTPNTEAFF
TRBD2	TRBV9	16	NA	TRBJ2-3	TGTGCCAGCAGCGTAGATGGCGGGGGACTCACAGATACGCAGTATTTT	CASSVDGGGLTDTQYF
NA	TRBV2	13	once	TRBJ1-1	TGTGCCAGCAGAGCGGACAGCAACACTGAAGCTTTCTTT	CASRADSNTEAFF
NA	TRBV19	12	NA	TRBJ1-5	TGTGCCAGTAGCTCAGACAGTCAGCCCCAGCATTTT	CASSSDSQPQHF
NA	TRBV30	13	NA	TRBJ1-5	TGTGCCTGGTCTCCAGGGCCCAATCAGCCCCAGCATTTT	CAWSPGPNQPQHF
TRBD1	TRBV5-4	15	once	TRBJ2-1	TGTGCCAGCAGCTTAGATCCAGGGGGCTCCAATGAGCAGTTCTTC	CASSLDPGGSNEQFF
TRBD1	TRBV6-5	14	NA	TRBJ1-1	TGTGCCAGCAGACGAGGACAGGCCAACACTGAAGCTTTCTTT	CASRRGQANTEAFF
NA	TRBV5-6	15	NA	TRBJ2-7	TGTGCCAGCAGCTTAGGGACATGGGTCTCCTACGAGCAGTACTTC	CASSLGTWVSYEQYF
TRBD2	TRBV9	16	NA	TRBJ2-2	TGTGCCAGCAGCACCCGGACTAGCGGGGACACCGGGGAGCTGTTTTTT	CASSTRTSGDTGELFF
NA	TRBV9	15	NA	TRBJ2-1	TGTGCCAGCAGCGTAGGGCGGGGCGGGTGGAATGAGCAGTTCTTC	CASSVGRGGWNEQFF
NA	TRBV11-2	15	NA	TRBJ2-7	TGTGCCAGCAGCTTAGATCCCTCCAGGGTCTACGAGCAGTACTTC	CASSLDPSRVYEQYF
TRBD1	TRBV19	16	once	TRBJ1-1	TGTGCCAGTAGTTTCCGGGACAGGGATATGGACACTGAAGCTTTCTTT	CASSFRDRDMDTEAFF
NA	TRBV6-6	12	NA	TRBJ2-2	TGTGCCAGCAGACCACAGGGGACTGAGCTGTTTTTT	CASRPQGTELFF
TRBD1	TRBV7-3	15	NA	TRBJ1-3	TGTGCCAGCAGCTTATCAGGGGGGAGCGGAAACACCATATATTTT	CASSLSGGSGNTIYF
NA	TRBV2	15	NA	TRBJ1-1	TGTGCCAGCAGTGTTCTAGCGGGTGCTGGAACTGAAGCTTTCTTT	CASSVLAGAGTEAFF
NA	TRBV12-3/TRBV12-4	10	NA	TRBJ1-1	TGTGCCAGCAGCCGGACTGAAGCTTTCTTT	CASSRTEAFF
TRBD1	TRBV15	13	NA	TRBJ1-1	TGTGCCACCAGCAGAGATAGGGGGCCTGAAGCTTTCTTT	CATSRDRGPEAFF
NA	TRBV7-9	13	NA	TRBJ1-1	TGTGCCAGCAGCTTAACAACAGTTACTGAAGCTTTCTTT	CASSLTTVTEAFF
TRBD1	TRBV6-5	15	once	TRBJ1-3	TGTGCCAGCAGCCGACAGGGGGTAACTGGAAACACCATATATTTT	CASSRQGVTGNTIYF
TRBD1	TRBV5-1	15	NA	TRBJ2-2	TGCGCCAGCAGCCTGGGACAGGGGGTTAACGGGGAGCTGTTTTTT	CASSLGQGVNGELFF
NA	TRBV5-6	14	NA	TRBJ2-7	TGTGCCAGCAGCCCGGGACTCAGGTTCTACGAGCAGTACTTC	CASSPGLRFYEQYF
TRBD1	TRBV5-1	19	few	TRBJ2-7	TGCGCCAGCAGCCGGAAACCGGGGGGCCCCGGGACAGGGGATGACGAGCAGTACTTC	CASSRKPGGPGTGDDEQYF
NA	TRBV18	13	NA	TRBJ1-2	TGTGCCAGCTCATACACGGTCTCGGGAGGCTACACCTTC	CASSYTVSGGYTF
NA	TRBV5-4	13	NA	TRBJ1-2	TGTGCCAGCAGGTTGGGGGGAGCTGGTGGCTACACCTTC	CASRLGGAGGYTF
NA	TRBV15	15	NA	TRBJ1-2	TGTGCCACCAGCTACTTGACAGGAGCTAACTATGGCTACACCTTC	CATSYLTGANYGYTF
TRBD2	TRBV7-2	14	once	TRBJ2-3	TGTGCCAGCAGCTTAGTTAACGGGGGGGCCTATTGGTATTTT	CASSLVNGGAYWYF
NA	TRBV6-6	16	NA	TRBJ1-2	TGTGCCAGCAGCGAGGCGGGTCGCCCTACGAAGAATGGCTACACCTTC	CASSEAGRPTKNGYTF
NA	TRBV2	14	NA	TRBJ1-5	TGTGCCAGCAGTAAACAGGGTGGGAATCAGCCCCAGCATTTT	CASSKQGGNQPQHF
NA	TRBV12-5	11	NA	TRBJ1-1	TGTGCTAGTGGTTTTATCACTGAAGCTTTCTTT	CASGFITEAFF
TRBD1	TRBV12-3/TRBV12-4	13	NA	TRBJ1-1	TGTGCCAGCAGTTACCAGGGGGCTACTGAAGCTTTCTTT	CASSYQGATEAFF
TRBD1	TRBV28	17	NA	TRBJ1-2	TGTGCCAGCAAACTATTACGGGACAGGGGAGGAAACTATGGCTACACCTTC	CASKLLRDRGGNYGYTF
NA	TRBV6-5	15	NA	TRBJ2-3	TGTGCCGCGGACTACCGGGACAGCCGCACAGATACGCAGTATTTT	CAADYRDSRTDTQYF
NA	TRBV25-1	16	NA	TRBJ2-3	TGTGCCAGCAGTGACCCAGGGGGAGGTGTGTTCGATACGCAGTATTTT	CASSDPGGGVFDTQYF
NA	TRBV6-5	14	NA	TRBJ1-1	TGTGCCAGCAGTTACAACAGGCAAGGCACTGAAGCTTTCTTT	CASSYNRQGTEAFF
TRBD1	TRBV2	12	NA	TRBJ2-4	TGTGCCAGCAACGGACAGGGGAACATTCAGTACTTC	CASNGQGNIQYF
NA	TRBV19	15	NA	TRBJ2-2	TGTGCCAGCAAGAAAGGGGCAGGGGACACCGGGGAGCTGTTTTTT	CASKKGAGDTGELFF
TRBD1	TRBV2	15	few	TRBJ1-3	TGTGCCAGCAACCAAATGACAGGGGCTGGAAACACCATATATTTT	CASNQMTGAGNTIYF
NA	TRBV3-1/TRBV3-2	11	NA	TRBJ2-3	TGTGCCAGCAGCCAACTTGATACGCAGTATTTT	CASSQLDTQYF
NA	TRBV2	14	NA	TRBJ1-2	TGTGCCAGCAGTGAAGCTAGCGCTAACTATGGCTACACCTTC	CASSEASANYGYTF
NA	TRBV5-1	12	NA	TRBJ1-4	TGCGCCAGCAGCATGGACTTAGAAAAACTGTTTTTT	CASSMDLEKLFF
NA	TRBV2	15	NA	TRBJ1-2	TGTGCCAGCAGTGAAGGTCCATCCTACGCCTATGGCTACACCTTC	CASSEGPSYAYGYTF